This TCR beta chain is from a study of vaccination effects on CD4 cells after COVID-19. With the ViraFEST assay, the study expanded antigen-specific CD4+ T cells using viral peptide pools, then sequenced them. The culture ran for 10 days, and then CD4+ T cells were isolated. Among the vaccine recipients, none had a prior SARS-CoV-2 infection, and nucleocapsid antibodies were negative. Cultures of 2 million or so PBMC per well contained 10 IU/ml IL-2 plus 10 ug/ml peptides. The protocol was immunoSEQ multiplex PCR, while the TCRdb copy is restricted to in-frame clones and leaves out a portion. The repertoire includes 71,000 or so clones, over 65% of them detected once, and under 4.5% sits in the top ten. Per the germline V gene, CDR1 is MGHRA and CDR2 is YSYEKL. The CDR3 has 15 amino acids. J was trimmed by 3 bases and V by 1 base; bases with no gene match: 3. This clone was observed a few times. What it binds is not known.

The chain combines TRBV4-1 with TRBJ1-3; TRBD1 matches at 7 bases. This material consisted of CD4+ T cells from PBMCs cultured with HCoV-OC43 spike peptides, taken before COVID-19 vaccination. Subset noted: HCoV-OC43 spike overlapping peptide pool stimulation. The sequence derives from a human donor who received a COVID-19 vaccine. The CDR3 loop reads CASSQVTGIGNTIYF. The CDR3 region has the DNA TGCGCCAGCAGCCAAGTGACAGGGATTGGAAACACCATATATTTT.